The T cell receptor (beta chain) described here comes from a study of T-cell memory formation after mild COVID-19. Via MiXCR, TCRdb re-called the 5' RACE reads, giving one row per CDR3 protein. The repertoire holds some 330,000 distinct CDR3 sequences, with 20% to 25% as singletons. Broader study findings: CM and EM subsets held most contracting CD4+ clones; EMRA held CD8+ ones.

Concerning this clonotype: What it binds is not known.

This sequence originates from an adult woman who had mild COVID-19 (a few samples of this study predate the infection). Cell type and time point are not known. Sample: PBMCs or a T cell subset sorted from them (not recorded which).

The CDR3 DNA reads TGTGCCAGCAGCGGAAACCCGCGGGGGACAAGCAATCAGCCCCAGCATTTT. It is translated as CASSGNPRGTSNQPQHF. The chain carries TRBV9 and TRBJ1-5, with a weak D call TRBD1 (6 bases). V shed 3 bases and J shed 1 base, with 17 bases lying between them. The germline V gene has CDR1 SGDLS and CDR2 YYNGEE. CDR3 size: 17 residues.